One and the same sample provided the 7 T cell receptor beta chains below, sequenced in a study of T cell responses to AZD1222 COVID-19 vaccine. The data were produced by immunoSEQ multiplex PCR, yet TCRdb's version contains in-frame clones alone and is incomplete. The data show 65,000 to 85,000 clones, 80% to 90% seen once. The sample here was peripheral blood, taken 28 days after the second AZD1222 dose. These receptors were obtained from an adult who received the AZD1222 COVID-19 vaccine.

The genes are TRBV29-1 and TRBJ2-5; 8 bases align to TRBD1. The CDR3 contains 13 residues. The J segment lost 5 bases and the V segment lost 4 bases, leaving 6 bases of the junction unmatched. Germline CDR1 and CDR2: SQVTM and ANQGSEA. In nucleotides, the CDR3 is TGCAGCGTTGTTTACAGGGGGTCGGAGACCCAGTACTTC. It yields the protein CSVVYRGSETQYF.

The rearrangement links TRBV2 to TRBJ1-6, with D uncertain. Between the trimmed V and J ends, which lost 4 bases and 1 base, there was a span of 5 bases. Germline loops: CDR1 SNHLY, CDR2 FYNNEI. The CDR3 is made up of 14 amino acids. The CDR3 here is CASSAGSYNSPLHF. The CDR3 nucleotides read TGTGCCAGCAGTGCCGGATCCTATAATTCACCCCTCCACTTT.

This chain connects TRBV11-2 to TRBJ2-2; possibly TRBD1 for D (5 bases). Germline V CDR1 and CDR2: SGHAT, FQNNGV. The CDR3 loop spans 14 amino acids. V was pared by 1 base and J by 8 bases, with 11 bases between. This chain's CDR3 is CASSLAGITGELFF. The CDR3 DNA is TGTGCCAGCAGCTTAGCAGGGATAACTGGGGAGCTGTTTTTT.

The rearrangement joins TRBV3-1 (or the pseudogene TRBV3-2) to TRBJ2-3; no clear D. Trimming removed 1 base at V and 6 bases at J, with 23 bases between. Per germline, CDR1 LGHDT and CDR2 YNNKEL (reference sequence). CDR3 length: 18 amino acids. The chain's CDR3 is CASSQVVYSAYERDTQYF. The CDR3 DNA follows: TGTGCCAGCAGCCAAGTAGTCTACTCGGCGTATGAGAGGGATACGCAGTATTTT.

In this sample, this clone turned up many times. An end of the junction does not agree with germline; a read error may underlie this. The rearrangement joins TRBV4-1 to TRBJ1-2; the D is unclear. The CDR3 is made up of 15 amino acids. The germline gives CDR1 MGHRA, CDR2 YSYEKL. The CDR3 DNA sequence: TGCGCCAGCAGCCAAGTACTAAGGGCTAATTATGGCTACACCTTC. Its protein is CASSQVLRANYGYTF.

V and J are TRBV6-1 and TRBJ2-1, with 8 bases matching TRBD2. V lost 11 bases, J lost 3 bases, and 6 bases stayed unmatched. Germline assignment: CDR1 MNHNS and CDR2 SASEGT. There are 13 residues in the CDR3. The CDR3 sequence: CAGSGGLYNEQFF. DNA for the CDR3: TGTGCCGGCTCGGGGGGGCTCTACAATGAGCAGTTCTTC.

The gene calls are TRBV29-1 and TRBJ1-5; D is unresolved. Germline V gives CDR1 SQVTM, CDR2 ANQGSEA. The ends were cut back, 7 bases at V and 0 bases at J, with 10 bases in the middle. This CDR3 is built from 13 residues. This CDR3 is CSAVDGSNQPQHF. The CDR3 nucleotides read TGCAGCGCTGTGGACGGTAGCAATCAGCCCCAGCATTTT.